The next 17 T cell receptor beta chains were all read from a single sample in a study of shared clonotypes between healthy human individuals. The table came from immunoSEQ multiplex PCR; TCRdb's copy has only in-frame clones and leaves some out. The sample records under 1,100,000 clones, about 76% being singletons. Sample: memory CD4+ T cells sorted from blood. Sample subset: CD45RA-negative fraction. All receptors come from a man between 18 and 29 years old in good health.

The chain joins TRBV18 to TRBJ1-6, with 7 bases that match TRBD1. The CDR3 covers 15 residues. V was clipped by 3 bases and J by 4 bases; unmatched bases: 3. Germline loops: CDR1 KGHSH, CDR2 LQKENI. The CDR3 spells CASSPGRGYNSPLHF. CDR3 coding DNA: TGTGCCAGCTCACCTGGCAGGGGGTATAATTCACCCCTCCACTTT.

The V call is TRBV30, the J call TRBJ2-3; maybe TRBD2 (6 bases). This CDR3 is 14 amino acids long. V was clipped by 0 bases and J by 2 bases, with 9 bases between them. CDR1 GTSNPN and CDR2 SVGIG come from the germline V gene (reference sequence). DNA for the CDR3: TGTGCCTGGAGTGTAGGCGGGGTCACAGATACGCAGTATTTT. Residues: CAWSVGGVTDTQYF.

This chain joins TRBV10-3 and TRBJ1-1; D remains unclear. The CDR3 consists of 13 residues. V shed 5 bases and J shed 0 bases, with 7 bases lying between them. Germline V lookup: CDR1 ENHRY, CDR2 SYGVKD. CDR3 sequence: CAISMDLNTEAFF. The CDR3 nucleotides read TGTGCCATCAGTATGGACCTGAACACTGAAGCTTTCTTT.

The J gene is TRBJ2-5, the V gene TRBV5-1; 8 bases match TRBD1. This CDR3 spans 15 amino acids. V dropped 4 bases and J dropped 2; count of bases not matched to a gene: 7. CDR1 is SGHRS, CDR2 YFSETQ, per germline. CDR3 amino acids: CASSVPDRGQETQYF. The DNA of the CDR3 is TGCGCCAGCAGCGTACCCGACAGGGGACAAGAGACCCAGTACTTC.

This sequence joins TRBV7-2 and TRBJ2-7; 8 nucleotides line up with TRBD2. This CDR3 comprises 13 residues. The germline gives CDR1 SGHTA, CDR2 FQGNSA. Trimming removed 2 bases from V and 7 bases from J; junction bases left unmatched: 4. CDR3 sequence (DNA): TGTGCCAGCAGCTTACGGTCGGGGGGGGAGCAGTACTTC. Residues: CASSLRSGGEQYF.

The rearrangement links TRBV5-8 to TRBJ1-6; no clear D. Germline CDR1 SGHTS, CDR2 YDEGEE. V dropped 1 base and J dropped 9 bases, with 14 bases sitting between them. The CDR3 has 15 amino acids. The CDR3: CASSLSPGTASPLHF. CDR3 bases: TGTGCCAGCAGCTTGTCGCCGGGTACGGCTTCACCCCTCCACTTT.

The CDR3 DNA is TGTGCCACCGGCCGCGGGGGGTCTAAAAACATTCAGTACTTC. Translated, it gives CATGRGGSKNIQYF. The chain is built from TRBV15 and TRBJ2-4, with 8 bases identical to TRBD2. Germline V gene lookup returns CDR1 LNHNV and CDR2 YYDKDF (reference sequence). V shed 8 bases, J shed 4 bases, and the junction held 7 bases outside the gene matches. CDR3 size: 14 residues.

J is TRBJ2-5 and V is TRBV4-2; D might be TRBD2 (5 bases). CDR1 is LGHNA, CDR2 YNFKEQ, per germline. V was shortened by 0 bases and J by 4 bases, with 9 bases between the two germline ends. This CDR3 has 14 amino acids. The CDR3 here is CASSQELGRETQYF. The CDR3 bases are TGTGCCAGCAGCCAAGAGTTGGGGAGAGAGACCCAGTACTTC.

CDR3 coding DNA: TGTGCCAGCAGCGCCGAACGGGGGACGGGGCAGTACTTC. This sequence encodes CASSAERGTGQYF. The chain recombines TRBV5-6 with TRBJ2-7, with D possibly TRBD2 on 6 matching bases. CDR1 is SGHDT, CDR2 YYEEEE, per germline. The CDR3 is made up of 13 amino acids. V lost 4 bases and J lost 9, with 17 bases in between.

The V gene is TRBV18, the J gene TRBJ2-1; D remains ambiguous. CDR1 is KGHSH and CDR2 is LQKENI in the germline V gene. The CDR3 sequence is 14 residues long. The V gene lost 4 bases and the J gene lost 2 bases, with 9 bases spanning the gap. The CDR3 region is CASSQERAYNEQFF. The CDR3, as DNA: TGTGCCAGCTCACAAGAGCGAGCCTACAATGAGCAGTTCTTC.

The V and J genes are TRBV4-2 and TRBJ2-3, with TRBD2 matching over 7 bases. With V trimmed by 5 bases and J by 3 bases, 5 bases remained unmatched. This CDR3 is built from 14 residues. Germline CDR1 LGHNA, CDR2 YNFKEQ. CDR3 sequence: CASSERGKTDTQYF. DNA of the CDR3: TGTGCCAGCAGCGAGCGGGGTAAGACAGATACGCAGTATTTT.

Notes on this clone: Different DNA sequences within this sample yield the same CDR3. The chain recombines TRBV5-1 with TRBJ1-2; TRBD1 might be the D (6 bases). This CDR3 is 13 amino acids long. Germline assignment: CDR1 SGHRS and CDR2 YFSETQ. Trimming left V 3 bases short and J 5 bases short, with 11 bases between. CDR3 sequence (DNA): TGCGCCAGCAGCTCGACAGGAGATTATGGCTACACCTTC. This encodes CASSSTGDYGYTF.

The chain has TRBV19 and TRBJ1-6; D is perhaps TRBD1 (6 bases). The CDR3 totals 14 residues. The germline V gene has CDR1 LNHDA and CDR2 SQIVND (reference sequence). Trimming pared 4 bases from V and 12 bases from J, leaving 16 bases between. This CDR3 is CASSNGRGLVPLHF. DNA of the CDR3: TGTGCCAGTAGTAACGGCAGGGGTCTGGTACCCCTCCACTTT. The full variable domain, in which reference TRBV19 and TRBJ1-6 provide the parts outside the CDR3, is DGGITQSPKYLFRKEGQNVTLSCEQNLNHDAMYWYRQDPGQGLRLIYYSQIVNDFQKGDIAEGYSVSREKKESFPLTVTSAQKNPTAFYLCASSNGRGLVPLHFGNGTRLTVT.

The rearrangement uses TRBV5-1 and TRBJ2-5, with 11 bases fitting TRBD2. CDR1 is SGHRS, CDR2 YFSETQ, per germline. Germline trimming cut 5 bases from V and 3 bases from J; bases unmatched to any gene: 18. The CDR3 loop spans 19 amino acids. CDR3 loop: CASSPGGSTLGLAEETQYF. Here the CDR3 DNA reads TGCGCCAGCAGTCCTGGGGGTTCTACCTTGGGACTAGCGGAAGAGACCCAGTACTTC. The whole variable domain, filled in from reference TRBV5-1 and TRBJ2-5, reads KAGVTQTPRYLIKTRGQQVTLSCSPISGHRSVSWYQQTPGQGLQFLFEYFSETQRNKGNFPGRFSGRQFSNSRSEMNVSTLELGDSALYLCASSPGGSTLGLAEETQYFGPGTRLLVL.

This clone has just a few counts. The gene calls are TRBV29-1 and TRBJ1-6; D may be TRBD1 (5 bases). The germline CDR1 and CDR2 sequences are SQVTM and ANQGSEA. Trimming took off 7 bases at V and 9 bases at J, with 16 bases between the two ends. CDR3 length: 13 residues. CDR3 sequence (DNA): TGCAGCGCCAGAGCGGGGGACGGTTCACCCCTCCACTTT. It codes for CSARAGDGSPLHF.

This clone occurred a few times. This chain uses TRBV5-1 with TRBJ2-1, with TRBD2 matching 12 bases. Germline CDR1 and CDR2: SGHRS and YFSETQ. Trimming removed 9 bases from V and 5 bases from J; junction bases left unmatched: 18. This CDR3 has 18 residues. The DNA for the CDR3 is TGCGCCACCAAAGGAGGGCTAGCGGGAGGGCCGGCGAACAATGAGCAGTTCTTC. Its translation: CATKGGLAGGPANNEQFF.

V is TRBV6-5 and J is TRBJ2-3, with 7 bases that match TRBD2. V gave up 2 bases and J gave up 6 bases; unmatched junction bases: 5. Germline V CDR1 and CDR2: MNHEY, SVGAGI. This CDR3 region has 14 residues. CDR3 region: CASSYQRLADTQYF. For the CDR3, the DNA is TGTGCCAGCAGTTACCAAAGACTAGCCGATACGCAGTATTTT.